The T cell receptor (beta chain) under discussion was sequenced for a study of blood T cell repertoires in COVID-19. In the study overall: Whether acute or convalescent, the COVID-19 samples came from the United States, Italy and Spain. T cells, B-cell-depleted T cells, or PBMCs provided the cDNA or gDNA that served as material.

In Seattle, patients joined the study during active infection and were tracked longitudinally. The V end was cut by 0 bases, the J end by 6 bases, with 11 bases between. The CDR3 runs to 14 residues. The germline CDR1 and CDR2 sequences are SGHTA and FQGTGA. In the original processing: It was from reference gene primer amplification that nucleated cell counts were estimated. The method was immunoSEQ multiplex PCR; TCRdb's version includes in-frame clones alone and lacks a portion of them. That table gives V, J and clone size, and the DNA gave D and trimming. The sample yields around 180,000 clones, 80% to 85% seen once.

Sample: peripheral blood. The sequence derives from a woman at least 80 years old with COVID-19, enrolled during active disease. V and J are TRBV7-3 and TRBJ1-1, with a possible D match to TRBD1 (5 bases). CDR3 DNA: TGTGCCAGCAGCTTAACCCGTGGGGCCCCTGAAGCTTTCTTT. Amino acids: CASSLTRGAPEAFF.